The 16 T cell receptor beta chains below all came from one sample that was sequenced in a study of immune cell composition in non-small cell lung cancer. Sequencing used immunoSEQ multiplex PCR; TCRdb keeps in-frame clones, though not all of them. Of more than 14,000 clones in the sample, about two thirds were seen once. Material for sequencing was lung tumor tissue. The receptors come from a human donor with non-small cell lung cancer.

The chain uses TRBV7-6 and TRBJ2-1; a possible D gene is TRBD2 (6 bases). The V gene lost 0 bases and the J gene lost 8 bases, with 11 bases spanning the gap. Germline V gives CDR1 SGHVS, CDR2 FNYEAQ. The CDR3 contains 14 residues. The CDR3 DNA sequence: TGTGCCAGCAGCTTAGCTCGGGGGTTCGATGAGCAGTTCTTC. Translation: CASSLARGFDEQFF.

Written as DNA, the CDR3 is TGTGCCAGCAGCTTGTCAACCTTGAGACAGGCCCCCTACGAGCAGTACTTC. Amino acids: CASSLSTLRQAPYEQYF. The chain joins TRBV7-6 to TRBJ2-7; a possible D gene is TRBD1 (6 bases). The V end was cut by 3 bases, the J end by 2 bases, with 20 bases between. Germline V gives CDR1 SGHVS, CDR2 FNYEAQ. This CDR3 has 17 amino acids.

This clone was observed a handful of times. The chain is built from TRBV2 and TRBJ1-2; 7 bases align to TRBD1. The CDR3 extends over 13 amino acids. CDR1 is SNHLY and CDR2 is FYNNEI in the germline V gene. Losses at the gene ends were 6 bases for V and 8 bases for J; bases not matched to a gene: 9. The CDR3 region is CASSWGQSGGYTF. The CDR3 coding sequence is TGTGCCAGCAGCTGGGGACAGTCGGGCGGCTACACCTTC.

This clone was observed a few times. CDR3 region: CASSPPGGWDTEAFF. In nucleotides, the CDR3 is TGTGCCAGCTCACCACCAGGGGGATGGGACACTGAAGCTTTCTTT. The gene calls are TRBV18 and TRBJ1-1, with a tentative D call TRBD1 (6 bases). Germline CDR1 is KGHSH and CDR2 is LQKENI. The CDR3 consists of 15 residues. V dropped 0 bases and J dropped 3 bases, with 11 bases sitting between them.

V is TRBV6-5 and J is TRBJ1-2, with 9 positions matching TRBD1. The CDR3 totals 13 residues. Germline V gene sequence: CDR1 MNHEY, CDR2 SVGAGI. The V segment lost 5 bases and the J segment 8 bases; nucleotides outside the gene matches: 6. CDR3 coding DNA: TGTGCCAGCAGTCGGGGACAGGGAAGGGGCTACACCTTC. Translation: CASSRGQGRGYTF.

The genes are TRBV7-9 and TRBJ1-6, with D possibly being TRBD1 (5 bases). Per germline, CDR1 SEHNR and CDR2 FQNEAQ (reference sequence). Trimming stripped 0 bases from V and 9 bases from J, with 12 bases between. This CDR3 has 15 amino acids. For the CDR3, the DNA is TGTGCCAGCAGCTTAGCCGGCAGGGTTGGTTCACCCCTCCACTTT. This gives the protein CASSLAGRVGSPLHF. The full variable domain, in which reference TRBV7-9 and TRBJ1-6 provide the parts outside the CDR3, is DTGVSQNPRHKITKRGQNVTFRCDPISEHNRLYWYRQTLGQGPEFLTYFQNEAQLEKSRLLSDRFSAERPKGSFSTLEIQRTEQGDSAMYLCASSLAGRVGSPLHFGNGTRLTVT.

V is TRBV5-1 and J is TRBJ2-3, with 11 bases aligning to TRBD1. Trimming cost V 0 bases and J 6 bases; bases outside gene matches: 3. This CDR3 is 15 amino acids long. Looked up from germline, CDR1 is SGHRS and CDR2 is YFSETQ. CDR3 in DNA: TGCGCCAGCAGCTTGGTAGGGACAGGGGGGGATACGCAGTATTTT. Its translation is CASSLVGTGGDTQYF.

The rearrangement uses TRBV7-8 and TRBJ1-5; no firm D call. Per germline, CDR1 SGHVS and CDR2 FQNEAQ. The V and J ends lost 5 bases and 4 bases respectively, with 6 bases between them. The CDR3 extends over 12 amino acids. CDR3 region: CASSGRNQPQHF. CDR3 nucleotides: TGTGCCAGCAGCGGCAGGAATCAGCCCCAGCATTTT.

The chain has TRBV10-1 and TRBJ2-3, with D hard to call. Germline V gene data show CDR1 as WNHNN and CDR2 as SYGVQD (reference sequence). V was trimmed by 3 bases and J by 1 base, leaving 11 bases between them. The CDR3 spans 15 residues. The CDR3 DNA sequence: TGCGCCAGCAGTGACTACGCCCTCGGCACAGATACGCAGTATTTT. It specifies CASSDYALGTDTQYF.

The chain is built from TRBV10-3 and TRBJ1-1; 8 bases are shared with TRBD1. The J segment lost 5 bases and the V segment lost 6 bases, leaving 11 bases of the junction unmatched. Germline V lookup: CDR1 ENHRY, CDR2 SYGVKD. The CDR3 has 15 residues. The CDR3 DNA is TGTGCCATCAGCGAACCGACAGGGGCGAGAACTGAAGCTTTCTTT. Translation: CAISEPTGARTEAFF.

Here the CDR3 reads CASSFGGTETQYF. The CDR3 DNA sequence: TGTGCCAGCAGCTTTGGAGGGACAGAGACCCAGTACTTC. The chain carries TRBV11-3 and TRBJ2-5, with TRBD2 as a possible D gene (6 bases). Per germline, CDR1 SGHNT and CDR2 YENEEA. V shed 3 bases and J shed 4 bases, with 9 bases lying between them. The CDR3 totals 13 residues.

This clone was counted a few times. The CDR3 protein is CATATGTEAFF. The CDR3 bases are TGTGCTACCGCGACGGGGACTGAAGCTTTCTTT. The chain has TRBV7-9 and TRBJ1-1; D ambiguous. The germline CDR1 and CDR2 sequences are SEHNR and FQNEAQ (reference sequence). This CDR3 spans 11 amino acids. Supplemented by reference TRBV7-9 and TRBJ1-1, the full variable domain reads DTGVSQNPRHKITKRGQNVTFRCDPISEHNRLYWYRQTLGQGPEFLTYFQNEAQLEKSRLLSDRFSAERPKGSFSTLEIQRTEQGDSAMYLCATATGTEAFFGQGTRLTVV.

This chain links TRBV6-5 with TRBJ2-1; D not resolved. There are 12 residues in the CDR3. Trimming pared 6 bases from V and 9 bases from J, leaving 12 bases between. Germline V gene lookup returns CDR1 MNHEY and CDR2 SVGAGI. The CDR3 is CASRRLGGEQFF. In DNA, the CDR3 is TGTGCCAGCAGACGTCTAGGTGGTGAGCAGTTCTTC.

The genes are TRBV4-2 and TRBJ2-3; TRBD2 aligns across 9 bases. The CDR3 length is 17 residues. Trimming at V came to 3 bases and at J to 0 bases, leaving 7 bases not matched to a gene. Germline lookup yields CDR1 LGHNA and CDR2 YNFKEQ. CDR3 sequence: CASSHSAGGASTDTQYF. The CDR3 DNA sequence: TGTGCCAGCAGCCACTCGGCGGGGGGGGCTAGCACAGATACGCAGTATTTT.

The V and J genes are TRBV11-2 and TRBJ1-4; a possible D gene is TRBD1 (6 bases). The CDR3 covers 16 residues. Germline V lookup: CDR1 SGHAT, CDR2 FQNNGV. V gave up 5 bases and J gave up 5 bases, with 18 bases separating them. CDR3 region: CASSPEPGALNEKLFF. CDR3 nucleotide sequence: TGTGCCAGCAGCCCAGAACCAGGGGCATTGAATGAAAAACTGTTTTTT. Variable domain in full (rest from reference TRBV11-2 and TRBJ1-4): EAGVAQSPRYKIIEKRQSVAFWCNPISGHATLYWYQQILGQGPKLLIQFQNNGVVDDSQLPKDRFSAERLKGVDSTLKIQPAKLEDSAVYLCASSPEPGALNEKLFFGSGTQLSVL.

The V and J genes are TRBV15 and TRBJ1-4; 7 bases fit TRBD1. The CDR3 runs to 16 residues. CDR1 LNHNV and CDR2 YYDKDF come from the germline V gene (reference sequence). Trimming cost V 3 bases and J 2 bases; bases outside gene matches: 6. The CDR3 DNA follows: TGTGCCACCAGCAGCGGCAGGGGGGTGACTAATGAAAAACTGTTTTTT. It translates to CATSSGRGVTNEKLFF.